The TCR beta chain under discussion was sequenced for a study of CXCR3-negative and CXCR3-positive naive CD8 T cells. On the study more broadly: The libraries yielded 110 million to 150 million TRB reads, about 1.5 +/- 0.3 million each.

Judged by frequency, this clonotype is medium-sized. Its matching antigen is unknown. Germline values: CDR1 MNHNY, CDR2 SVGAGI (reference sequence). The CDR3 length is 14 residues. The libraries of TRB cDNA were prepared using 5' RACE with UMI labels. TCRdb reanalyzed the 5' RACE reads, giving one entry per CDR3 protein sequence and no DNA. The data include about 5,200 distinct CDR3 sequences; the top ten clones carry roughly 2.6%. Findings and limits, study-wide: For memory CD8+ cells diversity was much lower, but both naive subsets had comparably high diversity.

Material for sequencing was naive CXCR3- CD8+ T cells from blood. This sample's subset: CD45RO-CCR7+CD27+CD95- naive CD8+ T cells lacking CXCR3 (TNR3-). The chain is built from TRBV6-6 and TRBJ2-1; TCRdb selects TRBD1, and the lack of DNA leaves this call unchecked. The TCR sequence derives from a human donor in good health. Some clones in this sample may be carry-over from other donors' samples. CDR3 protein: CASTGTGLYNEQFF.